This T cell receptor (beta chain) came from a study of blood T cell repertoires in COVID-19. Overall study: T cells, B-cell-depleted T cells, or PBMCs provided the cDNA or gDNA that served as material.

A Seattle source enrolled patients during active infection and followed them longitudinally. In the authors' methods: Quantification of nucleated cells was approximated via reference gene primer amplification. Method: immunoSEQ multiplex PCR; TCRdb's copy keeps in-frame clones and lacks some. V and J calls and clone size are copied from that table; D and trimming were computed from the DNA. The table includes hundreds of thousands of clones, around 89% detected once. The sequence derives from a woman between 50 and 59 years old with COVID-19, enrolled during active disease. The sample comprised peripheral blood.

This CDR3 reads CASSPGQGYEKLFF. The CDR3 DNA sequence: TGTGCCAGCTCACCGGGACAGGGGTACGAAAAACTGTTTTTT. This sequence joins TRBV18 and TRBJ1-4; TRBD1 aligns across 10 bases. V gave up 3 bases and J gave up 8 bases; unmatched junction bases: 3. This CDR3 is 14 amino acids long. Per germline, CDR1 KGHSH and CDR2 LQKENI.